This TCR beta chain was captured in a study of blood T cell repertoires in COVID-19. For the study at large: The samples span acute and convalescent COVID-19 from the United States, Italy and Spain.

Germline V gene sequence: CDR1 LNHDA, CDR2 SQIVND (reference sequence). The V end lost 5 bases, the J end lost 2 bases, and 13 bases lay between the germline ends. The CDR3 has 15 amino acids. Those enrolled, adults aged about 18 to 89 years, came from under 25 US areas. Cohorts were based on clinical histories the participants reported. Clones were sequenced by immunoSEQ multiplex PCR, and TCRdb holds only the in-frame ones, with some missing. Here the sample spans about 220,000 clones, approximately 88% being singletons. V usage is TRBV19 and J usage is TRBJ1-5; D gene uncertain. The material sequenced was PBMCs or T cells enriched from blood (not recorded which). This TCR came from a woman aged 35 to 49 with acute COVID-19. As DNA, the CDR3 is TGTGCCAGTAGTCCCCAAGATCGAGGCAATCAGCCCCAGCATTTT. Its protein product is CASSPQDRGNQPQHF.